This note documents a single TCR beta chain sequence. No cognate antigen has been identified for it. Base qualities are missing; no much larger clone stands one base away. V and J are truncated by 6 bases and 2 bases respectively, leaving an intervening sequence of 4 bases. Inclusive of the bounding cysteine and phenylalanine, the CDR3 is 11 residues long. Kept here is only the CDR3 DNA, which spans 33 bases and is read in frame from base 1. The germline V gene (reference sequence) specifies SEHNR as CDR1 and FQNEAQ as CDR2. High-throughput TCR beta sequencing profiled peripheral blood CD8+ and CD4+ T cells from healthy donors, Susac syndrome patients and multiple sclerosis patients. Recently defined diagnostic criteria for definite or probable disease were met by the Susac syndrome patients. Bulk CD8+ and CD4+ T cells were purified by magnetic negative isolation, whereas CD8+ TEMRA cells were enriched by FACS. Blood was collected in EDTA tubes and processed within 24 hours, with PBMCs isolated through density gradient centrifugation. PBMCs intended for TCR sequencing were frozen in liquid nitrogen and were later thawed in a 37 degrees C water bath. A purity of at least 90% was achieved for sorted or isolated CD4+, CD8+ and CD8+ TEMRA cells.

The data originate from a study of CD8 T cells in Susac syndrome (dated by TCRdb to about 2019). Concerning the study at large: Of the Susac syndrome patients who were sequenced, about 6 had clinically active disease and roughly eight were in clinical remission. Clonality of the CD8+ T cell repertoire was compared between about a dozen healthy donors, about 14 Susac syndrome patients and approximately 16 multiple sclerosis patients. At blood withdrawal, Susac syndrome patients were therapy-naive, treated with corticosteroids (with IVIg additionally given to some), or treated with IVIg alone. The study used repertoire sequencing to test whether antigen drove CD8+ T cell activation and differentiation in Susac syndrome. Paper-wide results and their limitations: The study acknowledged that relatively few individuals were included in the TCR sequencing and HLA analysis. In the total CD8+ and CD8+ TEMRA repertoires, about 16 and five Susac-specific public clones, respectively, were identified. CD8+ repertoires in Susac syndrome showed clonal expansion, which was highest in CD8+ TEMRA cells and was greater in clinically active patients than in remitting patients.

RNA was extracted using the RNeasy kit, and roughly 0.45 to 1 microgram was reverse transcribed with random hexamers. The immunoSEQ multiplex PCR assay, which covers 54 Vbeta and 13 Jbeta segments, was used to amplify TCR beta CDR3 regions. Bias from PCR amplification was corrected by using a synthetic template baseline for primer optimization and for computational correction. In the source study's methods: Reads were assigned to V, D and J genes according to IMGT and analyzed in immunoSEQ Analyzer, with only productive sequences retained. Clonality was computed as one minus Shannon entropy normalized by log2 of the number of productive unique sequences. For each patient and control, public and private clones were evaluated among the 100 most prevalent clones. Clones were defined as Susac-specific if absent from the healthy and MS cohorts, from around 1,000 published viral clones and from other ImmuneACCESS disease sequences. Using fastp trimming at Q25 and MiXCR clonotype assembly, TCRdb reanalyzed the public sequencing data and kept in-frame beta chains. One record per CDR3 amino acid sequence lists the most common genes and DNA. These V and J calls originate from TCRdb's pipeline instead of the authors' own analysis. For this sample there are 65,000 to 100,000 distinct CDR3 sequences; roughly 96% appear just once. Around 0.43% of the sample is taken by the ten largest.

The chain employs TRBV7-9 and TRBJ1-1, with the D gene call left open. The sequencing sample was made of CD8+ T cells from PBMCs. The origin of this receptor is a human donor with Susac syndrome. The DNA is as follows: TGTGCCAGCAGGGCCAACACTGAAGCTTTCTTT. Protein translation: CASRANTEAFF.